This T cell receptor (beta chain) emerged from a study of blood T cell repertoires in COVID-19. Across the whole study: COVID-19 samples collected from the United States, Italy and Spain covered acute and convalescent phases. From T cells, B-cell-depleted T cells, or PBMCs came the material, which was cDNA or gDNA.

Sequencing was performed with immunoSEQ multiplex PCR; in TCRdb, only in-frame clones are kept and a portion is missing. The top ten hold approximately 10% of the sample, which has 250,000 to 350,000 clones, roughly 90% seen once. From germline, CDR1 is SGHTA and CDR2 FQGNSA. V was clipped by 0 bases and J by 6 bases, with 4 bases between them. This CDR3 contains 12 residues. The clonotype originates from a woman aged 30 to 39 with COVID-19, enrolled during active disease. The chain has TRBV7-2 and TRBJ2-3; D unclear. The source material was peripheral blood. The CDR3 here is CASSLASDTQYF. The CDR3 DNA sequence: TGTGCCAGCAGCTTAGCATCGGATACGCAGTATTTT.